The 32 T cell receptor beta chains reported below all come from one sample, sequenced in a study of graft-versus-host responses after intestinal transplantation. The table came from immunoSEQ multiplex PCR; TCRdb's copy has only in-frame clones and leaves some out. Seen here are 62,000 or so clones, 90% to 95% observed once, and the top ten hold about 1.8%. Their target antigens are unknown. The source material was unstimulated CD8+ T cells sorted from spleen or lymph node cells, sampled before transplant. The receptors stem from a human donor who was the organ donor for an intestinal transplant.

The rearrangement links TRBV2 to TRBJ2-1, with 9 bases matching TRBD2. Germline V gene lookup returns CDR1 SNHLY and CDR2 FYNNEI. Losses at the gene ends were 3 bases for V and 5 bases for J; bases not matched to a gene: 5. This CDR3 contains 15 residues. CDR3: CASSEWLAGNNEQFF. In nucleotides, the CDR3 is TGTGCCAGCAGTGAGTGGCTAGCGGGGAACAATGAGCAGTTCTTC. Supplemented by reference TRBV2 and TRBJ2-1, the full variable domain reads EPEVTQTPSHQVTQMGQEVILRCVPISNHLYFYWYRQILGQKVEFLVSFYNNEISEKSEIFDDQFSVERPDGSNFTLKIRSTKLEDSAMYFCASSEWLAGNNEQFFGPGTRLTVL.

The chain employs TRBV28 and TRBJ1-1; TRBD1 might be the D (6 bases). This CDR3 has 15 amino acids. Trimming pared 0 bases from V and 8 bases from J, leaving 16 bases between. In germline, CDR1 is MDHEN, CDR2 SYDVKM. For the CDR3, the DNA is TGTGCCAGCAGTTTATGGTGGCACAGGGAGGGGGAAGCTTTCTTT. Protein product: CASSLWWHREGEAFF.

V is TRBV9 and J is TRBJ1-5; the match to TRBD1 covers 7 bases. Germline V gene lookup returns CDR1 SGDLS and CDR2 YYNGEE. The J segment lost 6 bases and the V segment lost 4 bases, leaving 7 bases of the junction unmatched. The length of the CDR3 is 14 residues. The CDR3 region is CASSSRQGGQPQHF. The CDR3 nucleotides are TGTGCCAGCAGCTCTCGACAGGGCGGTCAGCCCCAGCATTTT. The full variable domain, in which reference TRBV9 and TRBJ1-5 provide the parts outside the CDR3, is DSGVTQTPKHLITATGQRVTLRCSPRSGDLSVYWYQQSLDQGLQFLIQYYNGEERAKGNILERFSAQQFPDLHSELNLSSLELGDSALYFCASSSRQGGQPQHFGDGTRLSIL.

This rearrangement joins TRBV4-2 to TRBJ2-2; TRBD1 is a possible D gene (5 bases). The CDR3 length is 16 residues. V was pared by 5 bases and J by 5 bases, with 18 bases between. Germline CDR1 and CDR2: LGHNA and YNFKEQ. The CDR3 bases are TGTGCCAGCAGCATCCACGCCCCCAAGGGGACCGGGGAGCTGTTTTTT. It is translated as CASSIHAPKGTGELFF.

CDR3 amino acids: CASSLTDFYSPLHF. The DNA of the CDR3 is TGTGCCAGTAGTTTGACAGATTTTTATTCACCCCTCCACTTT. J is TRBJ1-6 and V is TRBV19, with D perhaps matching TRBD1 (5 bases). The CDR3 is 14 residues long. Trimming cost V 5 bases and J 8 bases, with 13 bases left between them. Per the germline V gene, CDR1 is LNHDA and CDR2 is SQIVND (reference sequence). Based on the CDR3 plus reference TRBV19 and TRBJ1-6, the full variable domain is DGGITQSPKYLFRKEGQNVTLSCEQNLNHDAMYWYRQDPGQGLRLIYYSQIVNDFQKGDIAEGYSVSREKKESFPLTVTSAQKNPTAFYLCASSLTDFYSPLHFGNGTRLTVT.

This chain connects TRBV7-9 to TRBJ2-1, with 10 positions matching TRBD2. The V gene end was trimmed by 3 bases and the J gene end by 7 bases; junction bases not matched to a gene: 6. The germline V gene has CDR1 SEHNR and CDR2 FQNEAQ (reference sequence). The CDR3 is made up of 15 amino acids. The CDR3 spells CASSLPSGSINEQFF. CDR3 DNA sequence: TGTGCCAGCAGCTTGCCTAGCGGGAGTATAAATGAGCAGTTCTTC.

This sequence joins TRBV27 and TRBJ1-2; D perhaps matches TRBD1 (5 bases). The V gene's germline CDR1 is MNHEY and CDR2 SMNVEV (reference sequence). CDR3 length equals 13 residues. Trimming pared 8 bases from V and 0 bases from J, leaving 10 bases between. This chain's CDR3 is CASSSTANYGYTF. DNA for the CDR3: TGTGCCAGCTCTTCGACAGCTAACTATGGCTACACCTTC.

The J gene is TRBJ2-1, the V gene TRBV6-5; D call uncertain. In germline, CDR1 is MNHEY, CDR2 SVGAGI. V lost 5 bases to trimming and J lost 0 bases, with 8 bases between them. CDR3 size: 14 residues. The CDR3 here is CASSGGSSYNEQFF. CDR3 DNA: TGTGCCAGCAGTGGCGGTAGCTCCTACAATGAGCAGTTCTTC.

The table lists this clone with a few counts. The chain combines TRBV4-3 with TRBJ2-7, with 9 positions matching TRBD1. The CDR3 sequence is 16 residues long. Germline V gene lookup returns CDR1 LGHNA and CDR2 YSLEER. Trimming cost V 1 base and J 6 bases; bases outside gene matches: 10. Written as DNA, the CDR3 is TGCGCCAGCAGCCAAGCCACACAGGGGGCGCGGTCCGAGCAGTACTTC. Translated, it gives CASSQATQGARSEQYF.

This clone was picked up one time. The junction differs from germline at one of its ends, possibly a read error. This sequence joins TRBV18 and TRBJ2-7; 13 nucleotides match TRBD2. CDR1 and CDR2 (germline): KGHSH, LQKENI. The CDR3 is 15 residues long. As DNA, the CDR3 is TGTGCCAGCCAATTTGAGAGACTAGCGGGAGGCCTTTTCCTCTTC. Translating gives CASQFERLAGGLFLF.

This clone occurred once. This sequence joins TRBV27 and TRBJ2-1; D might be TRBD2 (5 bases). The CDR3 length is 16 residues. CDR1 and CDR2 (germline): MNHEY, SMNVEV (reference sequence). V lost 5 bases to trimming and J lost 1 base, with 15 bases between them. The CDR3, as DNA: TGTGCCAGCAGTCTCGCGGGTGAGCTTTCCTACAATGAGCAGTTCTTC. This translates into CASSLAGELSYNEQFF.

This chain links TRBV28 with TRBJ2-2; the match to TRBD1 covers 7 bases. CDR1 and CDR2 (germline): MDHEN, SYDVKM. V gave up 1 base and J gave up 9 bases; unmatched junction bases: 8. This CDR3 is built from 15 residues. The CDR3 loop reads CASSLSGGVKRELFF. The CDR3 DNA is TGTGCCAGCAGTTTATCAGGGGGAGTCAAGCGGGAGCTGTTTTTT.

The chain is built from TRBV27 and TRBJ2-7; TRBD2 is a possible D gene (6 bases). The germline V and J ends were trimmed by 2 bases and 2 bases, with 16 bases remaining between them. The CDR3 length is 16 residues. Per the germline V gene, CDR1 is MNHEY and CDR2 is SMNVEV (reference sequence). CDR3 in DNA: TGTGCCAGCAGTTTACGCGGAGGGGACCTTCCCTACGAGCAGTACTTC. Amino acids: CASSLRGGDLPYEQYF.

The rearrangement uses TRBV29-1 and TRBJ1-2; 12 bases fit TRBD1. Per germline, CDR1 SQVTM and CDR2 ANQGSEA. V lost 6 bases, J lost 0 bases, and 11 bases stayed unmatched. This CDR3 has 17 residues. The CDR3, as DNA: TGCAGCGTCATATTAATGGGACAGGGGGCCCCTAACTATGGCTACACCTTC. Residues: CSVILMGQGAPNYGYTF.

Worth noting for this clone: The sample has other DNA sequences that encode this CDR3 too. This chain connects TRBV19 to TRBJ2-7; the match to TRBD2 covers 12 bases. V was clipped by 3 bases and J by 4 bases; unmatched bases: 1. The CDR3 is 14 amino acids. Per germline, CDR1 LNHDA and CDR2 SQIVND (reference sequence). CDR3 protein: CASSIGTSGYEQYF. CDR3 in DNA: TGTGCCAGTAGTATCGGGACTAGCGGGTACGAGCAGTACTTC.

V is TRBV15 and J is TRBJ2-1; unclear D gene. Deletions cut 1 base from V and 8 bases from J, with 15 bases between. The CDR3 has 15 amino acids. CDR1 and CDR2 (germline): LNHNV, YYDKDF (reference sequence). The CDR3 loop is CATSRATSRPHEQFF. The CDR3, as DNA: TGTGCCACCAGCAGAGCAACGTCTAGACCCCATGAGCAGTTCTTC. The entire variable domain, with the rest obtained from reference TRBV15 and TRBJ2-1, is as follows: DAMVIQNPRYQVTQFGKPVTLSCSQTLNHNVMYWYQQKSSQAPKLLFHYYDKDFNNEADTPDNFQSRRPNTSFCFLDIRSPGLGDTAMYLCATSRATSRPHEQFFGPGTRLTVL.

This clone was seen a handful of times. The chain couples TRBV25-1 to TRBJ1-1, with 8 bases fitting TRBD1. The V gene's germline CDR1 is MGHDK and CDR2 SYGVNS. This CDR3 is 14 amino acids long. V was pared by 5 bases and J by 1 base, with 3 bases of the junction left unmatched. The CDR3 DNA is TGTGCCAGCAGTCTGACAGGGGCGAACACTGAAGCTTTCTTT. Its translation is CASSLTGANTEAFF.

DNA of the CDR3: TGTGCCAGCAGTCGGCTAGGGGGCTGGGAGACCCAGTACTTC. Protein: CASSRLGGWETQYF. This chain uses TRBV6-5 with TRBJ2-5, with TRBD1 matching over 7 bases. The CDR3 sequence is 14 residues long. Germline CDR1 and CDR2: MNHEY and SVGAGI. J gave up 5 bases and V 5 bases, and 8 bases lay outside the gene matches.

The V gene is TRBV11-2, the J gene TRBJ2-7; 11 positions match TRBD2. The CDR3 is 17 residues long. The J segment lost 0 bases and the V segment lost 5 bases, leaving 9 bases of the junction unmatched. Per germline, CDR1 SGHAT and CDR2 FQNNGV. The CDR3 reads CASSPGTSGSRSYEQYF. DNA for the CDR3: TGTGCCAGCAGCCCAGGGACTAGCGGATCTCGCTCCTACGAGCAGTACTTC.

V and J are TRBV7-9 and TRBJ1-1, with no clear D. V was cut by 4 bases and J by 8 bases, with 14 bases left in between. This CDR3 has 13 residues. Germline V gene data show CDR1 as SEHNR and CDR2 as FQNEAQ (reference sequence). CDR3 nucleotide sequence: TGTGCCAGCAGCTCAGCCCATGCTATGGAAGCTTTCTTT. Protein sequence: CASSSAHAMEAFF.

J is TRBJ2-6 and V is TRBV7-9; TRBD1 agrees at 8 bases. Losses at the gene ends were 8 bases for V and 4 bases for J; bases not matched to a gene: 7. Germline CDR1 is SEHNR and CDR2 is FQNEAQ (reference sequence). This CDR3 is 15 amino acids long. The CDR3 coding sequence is TGTGCCAGCGATCAGGGGGCTGCCGGGGCCAACGTCCTGACTTTC. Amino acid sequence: CASDQGAAGANVLTF.

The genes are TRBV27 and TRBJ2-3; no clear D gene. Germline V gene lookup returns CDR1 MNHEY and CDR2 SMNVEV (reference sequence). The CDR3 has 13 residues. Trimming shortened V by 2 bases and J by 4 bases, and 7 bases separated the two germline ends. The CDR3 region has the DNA TGTGCCAGCAGTTTAATGGGCGCAGATACGCAGTATTTT. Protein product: CASSLMGADTQYF.

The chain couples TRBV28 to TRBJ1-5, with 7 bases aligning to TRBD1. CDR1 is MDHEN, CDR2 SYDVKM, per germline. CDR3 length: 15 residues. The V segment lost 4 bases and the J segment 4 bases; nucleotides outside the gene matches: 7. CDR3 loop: CASSSTGARNQPQHF. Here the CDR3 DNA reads TGTGCCAGCAGTTCAACAGGGGCCAGGAATCAGCCCCAGCATTTT.

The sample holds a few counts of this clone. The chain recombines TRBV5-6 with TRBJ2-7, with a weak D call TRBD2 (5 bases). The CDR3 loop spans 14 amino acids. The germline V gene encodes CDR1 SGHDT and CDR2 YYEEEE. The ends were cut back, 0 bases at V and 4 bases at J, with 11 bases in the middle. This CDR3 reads CASSLVGSEYEQYF. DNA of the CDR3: TGTGCCAGCAGCTTGGTTGGGAGTGAGTACGAGCAGTACTTC.

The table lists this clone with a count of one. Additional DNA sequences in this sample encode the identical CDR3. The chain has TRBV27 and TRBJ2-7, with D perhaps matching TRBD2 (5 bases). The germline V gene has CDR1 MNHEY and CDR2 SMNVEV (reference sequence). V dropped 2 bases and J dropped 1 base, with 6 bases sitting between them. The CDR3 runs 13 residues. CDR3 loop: CASSLTGSYEQYF. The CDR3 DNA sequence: TGTGCCAGCAGTTTAACGGGGTCCTACGAGCAGTACTTC.

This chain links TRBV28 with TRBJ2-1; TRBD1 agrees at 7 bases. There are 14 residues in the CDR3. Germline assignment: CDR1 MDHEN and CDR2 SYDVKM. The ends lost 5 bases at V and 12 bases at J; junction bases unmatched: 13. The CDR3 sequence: CASSVRGTAVLQFF. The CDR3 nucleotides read TGTGCCAGCAGTGTCAGGGGGACAGCGGTATTGCAGTTCTTC.

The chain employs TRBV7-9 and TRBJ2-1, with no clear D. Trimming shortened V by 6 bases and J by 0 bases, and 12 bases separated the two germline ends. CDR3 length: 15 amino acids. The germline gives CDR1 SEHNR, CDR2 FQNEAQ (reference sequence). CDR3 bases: TGTGCCAGCAGTTTCCCGTTGAGCTCCTACAATGAGCAGTTCTTC. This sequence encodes CASSFPLSSYNEQFF. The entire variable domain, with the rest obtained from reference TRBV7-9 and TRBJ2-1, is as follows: DTGVSQNPRHKITKRGQNVTFRCDPISEHNRLYWYRQTLGQGPEFLTYFQNEAQLEKSRLLSDRFSAERPKGSFSTLEIQRTEQGDSAMYLCASSFPLSSYNEQFFGPGTRLTVL.

Written as DNA, the CDR3 is TGTGCCAGTCAATCGACAGAGAACACCGGGGAGCTGTTTTTT. This gives the protein CASQSTENTGELFF. The genes are TRBV7-3 and TRBJ2-2, with a possible D match to TRBD1 (5 bases). Germline V gene lookup returns CDR1 SGHTA and CDR2 FQGTGA. V lost 9 bases and J lost 1, with 12 bases in between. The CDR3 contains 14 residues.

The CDR3 region is CATRDSPLDYEQYF. CDR3 bases: TGTGCCACGAGGGACTCTCCCCTCGACTACGAGCAGTACTTC. This chain uses TRBV28 with TRBJ2-7; possible D gene TRBD2, 6 bases. The germline gives CDR1 MDHEN, CDR2 SYDVKM. Trimming stripped 10 bases from V and 3 bases from J, with 19 bases between. The CDR3 is made up of 14 amino acids.

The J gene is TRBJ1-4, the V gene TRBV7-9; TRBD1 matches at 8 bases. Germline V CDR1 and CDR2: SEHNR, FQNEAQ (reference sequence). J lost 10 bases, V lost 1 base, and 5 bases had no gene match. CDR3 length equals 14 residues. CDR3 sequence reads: CASSLGSGQGKLFF. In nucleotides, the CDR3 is TGTGCCAGCAGCTTAGGTTCCGGACAGGGAAAACTGTTTTTT.

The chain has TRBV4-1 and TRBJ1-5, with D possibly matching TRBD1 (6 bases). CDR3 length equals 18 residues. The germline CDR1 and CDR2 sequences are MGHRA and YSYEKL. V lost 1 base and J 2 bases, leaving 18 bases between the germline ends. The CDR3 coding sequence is TGCGCCAGCAGCCAAGGGGCAGGGGAGCTCCAGGGCAATCAGCCCCAGCATTTT. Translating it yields CASSQGAGELQGNQPQHF.

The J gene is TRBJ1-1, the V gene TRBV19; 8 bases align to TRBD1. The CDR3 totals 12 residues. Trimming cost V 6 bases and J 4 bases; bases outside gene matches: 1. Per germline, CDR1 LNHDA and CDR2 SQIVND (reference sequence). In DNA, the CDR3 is TGTGCCAGTAGGGACAGGGCCACTGAAGCTTTCTTT. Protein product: CASRDRATEAFF.